The clone carrying this TCR beta chain is medium-sized by share. The CDR3 is 16 amino acids. Germline values: CDR1 MNHEY, CDR2 SVGEGT. The V and J ends lost 6 bases and 1 base respectively, with 18 bases between them. These data come from a study of early T cells in non-severe SARS-CoV-2 infection. TCRdb re-derived calls from the 5' RACE reads in MiXCR, one entry per CDR3 protein. The sample includes around 47,000 distinct CDR3 sequences, roughly 11% of them seen just once. This TCR derives from an adult who was a healthcare worker with PCR-confirmed SARS-CoV-2 infection or an uninfected control (not recorded which). The chain has TRBV6-2 or TRBV6-3 and TRBJ1-1; the D gene is possibly TRBD1 (5 bases). Sequences were obtained from whole blood. The CDR3 coding sequence is TGTGCCAGCAGCCCAACCATGGGGGTTACGAACACTGAAGCTTTCTTT. Translation gives CASSPTMGVTNTEAFF.